This TCR beta chain was sequenced for a study of blood T cell repertoires in COVID-19. This clone was detected only once. Only in-frame clones appear in the TCRdb table, and some are missing; sequencing was by immunoSEQ multiplex PCR. The table shows about 73,000 clones, with around 82% occurring only once. The V gene lost 4 bases and the J gene lost 1 base, with 11 bases spanning the gap. Per the germline V gene, CDR1 is SNHLY and CDR2 is FYNNEI. The CDR3 spans 15 residues. The origin of this receptor is a man between 50 and 59 years old with active COVID-19. The chain couples TRBV2 to TRBJ2-4; no clear D. Material: peripheral blood. As DNA, the CDR3 is TGTGCCAGCAGTGGACATTTCTCGGCCAAAAACATTCAGTACTTC. It yields the protein CASSGHFSAKNIQYF.